This T cell receptor (beta chain) was documented in a study of cytomegalovirus exposure and HLA in healthy donors. Study background: The same platform was used for the 120 validation repertoires and the roughly 680 first-cohort repertoires, a later analysis reported.

Germline V gives CDR1 SEHNR, CDR2 FQNEAQ (reference sequence). Trimming left V 9 bases short and J 5 bases short, with 11 bases between. The CDR3 length is 11 residues. The study drew the donors from its approximately 110-subject validation cohort, separate from the approximately 700-subject first cohort. This clone has just a few counts. Sequenced by immunoSEQ multiplex PCR; TCRdb stores in-frame clones only, minus some. The data show some 83,000 clones, approximately 95% seen once. This TCR was recovered from a woman between 18 and 29 years old in good health and CMV-seronegative. The sample was PBMCs. The chain recombines TRBV7-9 with TRBJ2-7; no clear D gene. The CDR3 DNA sequence: TGTGCCAGTTCGGCAGGTAACGAGCAGTACTTC. This codes for CASSAGNEQYF.